The rows below give T cell receptor beta chains drawn from one sample of a study of technical replicates of blood from several donors. The table came from immunoSEQ multiplex PCR; TCRdb's copy has only in-frame clones and leaves some out. The data contain roughly 79,000 clones, 91% of them singletons. Sequenced: T cells isolated from PBMCs. These receptors were collected from a human donor in good health. Some clones in this sample may be carry-over from other donors' samples. CDR3s include the opening cysteine and the closing phenylalanine or tryptophan. A D gene is named only where the DNA matches it firmly. Size tells how often a clone was seen (once, few, many) or the class of an expanded clone, and some rows leave it out.

TRBV29-1	-	15	TRBJ1-3	-	TGCAGCGGCCGTACGGGGGAAACTGCTGGAAACACCATATATTTT	CSGRTGETAGNTIYF
TRBV19	-	11	TRBJ2-7	-	TGTGCCAGTTTTACCGGGACAAGCTACCACTTC	CASFTGTSYHF
TRBV4-2	once	22	TRBJ1-5	-	TGTGCCAGCAGCCAAGAGTTGGACTTCACCTTGCAAGAGCGTTATAGCAATCAGCCCCAGCATTTT	CASSQELDFTLQERYSNQPQHF
TRBV19	once	15	TRBJ2-7	TRBD2	TGTGCCAGTATGGGGACCGGGACTAGCATCTACGAGCAGTACTTC	CASMGTGTSIYEQYF
TRBV4-3	-	14	TRBJ2-7	TRBD1	TGCGCCAGCAGCCAAGACTCACAGGGGTACGAGCAGTACTTC	CASSQDSQGYEQYF
TRBV10-1	-	15	TRBJ1-1	-	TGCGCCAGCAGTGAGTCGAAGTTTTGGGGGGCTGAAGCTTTCTTT	CASSESKFWGAEAFF
TRBV19	-	12	TRBJ2-2	TRBD1	TGTGCCAGTGTGACAGGGTCCGGGGAGCTGTTTTTT	CASVTGSGELFF
TRBV7-9	once	16	TRBJ2-7	TRBD2	TGTGCCAGCAGCTCAATGATAGCGGGGAGAAACTACGAGCAGTACTTC	CASSSMIAGRNYEQYF
TRBV5-8	-	16	TRBJ1-4	TRBD1	TGTGCCAGCAGCTTGGACCAGGGGGCCGTAAATGAAAAACTGTTTTTT	CASSLDQGAVNEKLFF
TRBV18	-	15	TRBJ2-1	TRBD1	TGTGCCAGCTCGCGGACAGGGCTCCGTGAGGATGAGCAGTTCTTC	CASSRTGLREDEQFF
TRBV2	-	15	TRBJ2-3	-	TGTGCCAGCAGTGAATTCGGAGCGGACACAGATACGCAGTATTTT	CASSEFGADTDTQYF
TRBV6-5	-	16	TRBJ2-7	-	TGTGCCAGCAGTTACTCGTGGTCTCGGCTAGCCTACGAGCAGTACTTC	CASSYSWSRLAYEQYF
TRBV7-3	-	16	TRBJ2-1	TRBD2	TGTGCCAGCAGCTCCAGCGGGGGGCTCCCTTCCAATGAGCAGTTCTTC	CASSSSGGLPSNEQFF
TRBV7-9	-	15	TRBJ2-6	TRBD1	TGTGCCAGCAGCCAACAGGGGGGTAGGGCCAACGTCCTGACTTTC	CASSQQGGRANVLTF
TRBV4-2	-	15	TRBJ1-1	-	TGTGCCAGCAGCCAGGAAGGAGGAATGAACACTGAAGCTTTCTTT	CASSQEGGMNTEAFF
TRBV1	-	16	TRBJ2-7	-	TGCACCAGCAGACGAGGACTAGCGGGATTCAAGAACGAGCAGTACTTC	CTSRRGLAGFKNEQYF
TRBV19	-	18	TRBJ2-5	TRBD2	TGTGCCAGTAGACCGGGACTAGCGGGAGGAAAGCTCCAAGAGACCCAGTACTTC	CASRPGLAGGKLQETQYF
TRBV5-4	-	14	TRBJ1-3	-	TGTGCCAGCAGCTTGGGCCGGGGAGGAAACACCATATATTTT	CASSLGRGGNTIYF
TRBV29-1	-	14	TRBJ1-1	TRBD1	TGCAGCGCTTGGGGGACAGGGCTTCATACTGAAGCTTTCTTT	CSAWGTGLHTEAFF
TRBV5-1	-	12	TRBJ1-3	-	TGCGCCAGCAGCTTGACCGGGGATGTTGTGAGTTTT	CASSLTGDVVSF
TRBV6-1	-	13	TRBJ1-1	TRBD1	TGTGCCAGCAGAAGGGACAGCCCGACTAGGGCTTTCTTT	CASRRDSPTRAFF
TRBV28	-	15	TRBJ1-6	-	TGTGCCAGCAGTTTAGTATCAGGGTCTGGTTCACCCCTCCACTTT	CASSLVSGSGSPLHF
TRBV6-1	-	13	TRBJ1-2	TRBD1	TGTGCCAGCAAACCGGGACAGGGTAATGGCTACACCTTC	CASKPGQGNGYTF
TRBV7-9	-	15	TRBJ2-7	-	TGTGCCAGCAGCCCCCGGACTATCCTAACCTACGAGCAGTACTTC	CASSPRTILTYEQYF
TRBV2	-	13	TRBJ2-1	-	TGTGCCAGCAGGGCCGTACTAGCTCGCGAGCAGTTCTTC	CASRAVLAREQFF
TRBV18	-	14	TRBJ1-2	-	TGTGCCAGCTCACTTGGATCGGGGAACTATGGCTACACCTTC	CASSLGSGNYGYTF
TRBV7-7	-	13	TRBJ1-5	-	TGTGCTAGCAGCTTAGAGTGGGGCGAGCCCCAGCATTTT	CASSLEWGEPQHF
TRBV27	-	15	TRBJ1-5	TRBD1	TGTGCCAGCAGTAAGCTCCGGGACAGGGTAGAGCCCCAGCATTTT	CASSKLRDRVEPQHF
TRBV25-1	-	12	TRBJ1-1	-	TGTGCCAGCAGCATTGGGACTGTTGAAGCTTTCTTT	CASSIGTVEAFF
TRBV29-1	-	13	TRBJ1-1	-	TGCAGCGTTGTTCGGGGTCAAGGAACTGAAGCTTTCTTT	CSVVRGQGTEAFF
TRBV4-1	-	16	TRBJ2-7	-	TGCGCCAGCAGCCAAGATGCGGCGGGTAGCTCCTACGAGCAGTACTTC	CASSQDAAGSSYEQYF
TRBV5-4	-	16	TRBJ2-3	-	TGTGCCAGCAGCTCCGCACAGACTAGACGCACAGATACGCAGTATTTT	CASSSAQTRRTDTQYF
TRBV30	-	14	TRBJ1-5	-	TGTGCCTGGAGCCTTGGGGGCTACAATCAGCCCCAGCATTTT	CAWSLGGYNQPQHF
TRBV7-8	-	14	TRBJ2-5	-	TGTGCCAGCAGCTTAGCGTTAGGGGTAGAGACCCAGTACTTC	CASSLALGVETQYF
TRBV2	-	12	TRBJ1-5	-	TGTGCCAGCAGCAGGGATAATCAGCCCCAGCATTTT	CASSRDNQPQHF
TRBV27	-	14	TRBJ2-2	-	TGTGCCAGCAGTTTTAGTAACGCGGCCGGGGAGCTGTTTTTT	CASSFSNAAGELFF
TRBV5-6	-	14	TRBJ1-2	TRBD1	TGTGCCAGTAGGGACAGGGGAGCTTCTCGGGGCTACACCTTC	CASRDRGASRGYTF
TRBV15	-	14	TRBJ2-1	-	TGTGCCACCAGCAGAGATCGGCAGGGCGGTGAGCAGTTCTTC	CATSRDRQGGEQFF
TRBV7-9	-	13	TRBJ1-2	TRBD1	TGTGCCAGCAGTCCTACAGGGGAATATGGCTACACCTTC	CASSPTGEYGYTF
TRBV28	-	15	TRBJ1-1	-	TGTGCCAGCAGCTATCGATCGGGTCCCGTCACTGAAGCTTTCTTT	CASSYRSGPVTEAFF
TRBV11-2	-	18	TRBJ1-2	-	TGTGCCAGCAGCCGTACGCCCGTGGGAGGGAGGGCCAACTATGGCTACACCTTC	CASSRTPVGGRANYGYTF
TRBV5-4	-	14	TRBJ2-7	-	TGTGCCAGCAGCTTGGTCACGGGAGTAGACGAGCAGTACTTC	CASSLVTGVDEQYF
TRBV6-4	-	18	TRBJ2-7	TRBD2	TGTGCCAGCAGTGACCGCATTCGAAGACCGGGGGGGTCCTACGAGCAGTACTTC	CASSDRIRRPGGSYEQYF
TRBV19	-	16	TRBJ2-7	-	TGTGCCAGTAGTAACTCGATGCCCGAGGGTGGCTACGAGCAGTACTTC	CASSNSMPEGGYEQYF
TRBV2	few	12	TRBJ1-1	-	TGTGCCAGCAGTCGACAGAACACTGAAGCTTTCTTT	CASSRQNTEAFF
TRBV6-1	-	13	TRBJ2-7	-	TGTGCCAGCAGGATTACGGGACTGGGGGAGCAGTACTTC	CASRITGLGEQYF
TRBV30	-	13	TRBJ1-2	-	TGTGCCTGGAGTGCAGGGGATGCCTGGGGCTACACCTTC	CAWSAGDAWGYTF
TRBV7-9	-	16	TRBJ2-4	TRBD1	TGTGCCAGCAGCCCGACAGGGGGCTTAGCCAAAAACATTCAGTACTTC	CASSPTGGLAKNIQYF
TRBV9	-	15	TRBJ2-2	-	TGTGCCAGCAGTAAGGTCCCGGGAAACACCGGGGAGCTGTTTTTT	CASSKVPGNTGELFF
TRBV6-5	-	13	TRBJ2-5	-	TGTGCCAGCAGTTCATCGGGAGTGGGGGAGCAGTACTTC	CASSSSGVGEQYF
TRBV10-2	-	15	TRBJ2-5	TRBD2	TGCGCCAGCAGTGATACGGCTAGCGGGCAAGAGACCCAGTACTTC	CASSDTASGQETQYF
TRBV27	-	18	TRBJ2-2	TRBD2	TGTGCCAGCAGTCTCCTCCAGTGGGGGACTAGGTACACCGGGGAGCTGTTTTTT	CASSLLQWGTRYTGELFF
TRBV6-4	-	15	TRBJ2-1	-	TGTGCCACCGCAAAAACGGGAAGCTCCTACAATGAGCAGTTCTTC	CATAKTGSSYNEQFF
TRBV19	-	13	TRBJ2-3	-	TGTGCCAGCGGGCAGGGAAGCACAGATACGCAGTATTTT	CASGQGSTDTQYF
TRBV7-8	-	17	TRBJ1-5	-	TGTGCCAGCAGTTTACATCCGGACACCTATAGCAATCAGCCCCAGCATTTT	CASSLHPDTYSNQPQHF
TRBV29-1	-	16	TRBJ1-1	-	TGCAGCGCCGGAGGGCTTAAAGGTGGCAGTTGGACTGAAGCTTTCTTT	CSAGGLKGGSWTEAFF
TRBV5-1	-	16	TRBJ2-2	TRBD1	TGCGCCAGCAGCCCACAAGGGACAGGGGATACCGGGGAGCTGTTTTTT	CASSPQGTGDTGELFF
TRBV2	-	12	TRBJ1-5	-	TGTGCCAGCACCGGGGTCGGTCAGCCCCAGCATTTT	CASTGVGQPQHF
TRBV7-9	-	13	TRBJ1-2	TRBD1	TGTGCCAGCAGCTTAGTACAGGGGAATGGCTACACCTTC	CASSLVQGNGYTF